A single sample gave rise to the 8 T cell receptor beta chains below, sequenced in a study of blood T cell repertoires in COVID-19. The data were produced by immunoSEQ multiplex PCR, yet TCRdb's version contains in-frame clones alone and is incomplete. The top ten hold 6.5% to 10% of the sample, which has around 99,000 clones, 70% to 85% seen once. Sequencing used peripheral blood. The receptors were gathered from a woman of 80 years or more with active or convalescent COVID-19.

This sequence joins TRBV19 and TRBJ1-5; TRBD1 matches at 8 bases. Trimming removed 3 bases from V and 2 bases from J; junction bases left unmatched: 3. CDR1 is LNHDA, CDR2 SQIVND, per germline (reference sequence). This CDR3 is 15 amino acids long. The CDR3 region is CASSITGGGNQPQHF. The CDR3 nucleotides are TGTGCCAGTAGTATTACAGGGGGAGGCAATCAGCCCCAGCATTTT.

This clone was detected only once. V usage is TRBV7-3 and J usage is TRBJ1-6; D possibly corresponds to TRBD1 (5 bases). The V gene's germline CDR1 is SGHTA and CDR2 FQGTGA. CDR3 length: 15 amino acids. V lost 0 bases, J lost 6 bases, and 9 bases lay in between. The CDR3 is CASSLTGPPNSPLHF. CDR3 nucleotide sequence: TGTGCCAGCAGCTTAACGGGGCCCCCTAATTCACCCCTCCACTTT.

This clone was picked up many times. The chain joins TRBV6-6 to TRBJ2-1; D gene uncertain. Trimming took 2 bases from V and 7 from J, leaving 6 bases between them. The CDR3 sequence is 12 residues long. Germline assignment: CDR1 MNHNY and CDR2 SVGAGI (reference sequence). DNA of the CDR3: TGTGCCAGCAGTTACCCGCGAAATGAGCAGTTCTTC. This sequence encodes CASSYPRNEQFF.

The rearrangement links TRBV18 to TRBJ2-7; a weak D match, TRBD2 (5 bases). The CDR3 spans 12 residues. V was trimmed by 3 bases and J by 5 bases, leaving 8 bases between them. Germline loops: CDR1 KGHSH, CDR2 LQKENI. The CDR3 nucleotides read TGTGCCAGCTCACCGCTGGGAGACGAGCAGTACTTC. Its translation is CASSPLGDEQYF.

The CDR3 DNA follows: TGTGCCAGCAGTGAGTGGCGCGGAGCAAACACCATATATTTT. Translating it yields CASSEWRGANTIYF. The chain is built from TRBV6-1 and TRBJ1-3, with unresolved D. The germline V gene has CDR1 MNHNS and CDR2 SASEGT. This CDR3 region has 14 residues. V shed 3 bases and J shed 6 bases, with 12 bases lying between them.

This chain uses TRBV27 with TRBJ1-5; D possibly corresponds to TRBD1 (6 bases). Germline assignment: CDR1 MNHEY and CDR2 SMNVEV (reference sequence). This CDR3 spans 16 amino acids. Trimming took 5 bases from V and 0 from J, leaving 14 bases between them. The CDR3 reads CASSHVGTSSNQPQHF. In nucleotides, the CDR3 is TGTGCCAGCAGTCACGTCGGGACAAGTAGCAATCAGCCCCAGCATTTT.

CDR3 bases: TGTGCCAGCAGCCAGGGGTCGTGGGGGAGGGAGCAGTACTTC. Its protein is CASSQGSWGREQYF. J is TRBJ2-7 and V is TRBV7-8; possibly TRBD1 or TRBD2 for D (6 bases each). Germline V gene lookup returns CDR1 SGHVS and CDR2 FQNEAQ. V was trimmed by 5 bases and J by 7 bases, leaving 18 bases between them. This CDR3 has 14 residues.

The chain is built from TRBV28 and TRBJ1-5; the match to TRBD1 covers 7 bases. Germline V gives CDR1 MDHEN, CDR2 SYDVKM. V lost 7 bases, J lost 6 bases, and 9 bases stayed unmatched. The CDR3 extends over 14 amino acids. The CDR3 sequence is CASNPGQPRQPQHF. Written as DNA, the CDR3 is TGTGCCAGCAACCCGGGACAGCCACGTCAGCCCCAGCATTTT.